Reported below is one T cell receptor beta chain. Its antigen is undetermined. This sample is part of a study of blood T cells in healthy people across ages. Primed by a sample-barcoded 5' primer and a J-beta primer mix, a second PCR proceeded for about 7 to 11 cycles. Using its own MiXCR run on the 5' RACE reads, TCRdb lists one record per CDR3 protein. Here the sample spans around 1,000,000 distinct CDR3 sequences, approximately 25% being singletons. Study findings and constraints: Roughly linear declines in TCR beta diversity per million T cells occurred with age.

This CDR3 contains 17 residues. CDR1 is MNHEY and CDR2 is SVGAGI in the germline V gene. V shed 0 bases and J 4 bases; nucleotides not matched to a gene: 8. The sample was also reused in another study, on T cells of mothers and their children. That study reports: The donor cohort consisted of three healthy Caucasian mothers and their six children. Extracted RNA, in its entirety, went into cDNA synthesis at about 1.5 ug per 15 ul. Over 8 million TCR beta CDR3 reads were obtained from each mother, and approximately 3 million from each child.

Sequencing was done on a sample of blood. The sequence was collected from a girl aged 2 to 10 in good health. The gene calls are TRBV6-5 and TRBJ2-3; 9 nucleotides match TRBD2. CDR3 in DNA: TGTGCCAGCAGTTACTCGGCGGGGGGGCCTTTCGCAGATACGCAGTATTTT. It is translated as CASSYSAGGPFADTQYF.